The present TCR beta chain was sequenced within a study of cytomegalovirus exposure and HLA in healthy donors. Study in general: Membership in the Caucasian-associated ancestry cluster was found for around four fifths of a few hundred genotyped donors.

Use of 60 Vbeta and 13 Jbeta primers characterized the PCR. Sequenced by immunoSEQ multiplex PCR; TCRdb stores in-frame clones only, minus some. Of some 180,000 clones in the sample, over 60% are singletons; the top ten hold roughly 1.6%. A word on this clone: Its antigen is unknown.

Study findings and constraints: V- and J-gene trimming in TCR beta was tied to a missense DCLRE1C variant by an analysis performed later.

V lost 2 bases to trimming and J lost 4 bases; unmatched junction nucleotides: 9. Germline CDR1 and CDR2: SGHVS and FNYEAQ. The CDR3 is made up of 19 amino acids. The sample comprised PBMCs. The rearrangement joins TRBV7-6 to TRBJ2-2, with 14 bases fitting TRBD2. This sequence originates from a man in his late teens or twenties in good health and CMV-seronegative. The CDR3 nucleotides read TGTGCCAGCAGCTTACTCCCGGGACTAGCGGGAGTTCCCACCGGGGAGCTGTTTTTT. Amino acids: CASSLLPGLAGVPTGELFF.